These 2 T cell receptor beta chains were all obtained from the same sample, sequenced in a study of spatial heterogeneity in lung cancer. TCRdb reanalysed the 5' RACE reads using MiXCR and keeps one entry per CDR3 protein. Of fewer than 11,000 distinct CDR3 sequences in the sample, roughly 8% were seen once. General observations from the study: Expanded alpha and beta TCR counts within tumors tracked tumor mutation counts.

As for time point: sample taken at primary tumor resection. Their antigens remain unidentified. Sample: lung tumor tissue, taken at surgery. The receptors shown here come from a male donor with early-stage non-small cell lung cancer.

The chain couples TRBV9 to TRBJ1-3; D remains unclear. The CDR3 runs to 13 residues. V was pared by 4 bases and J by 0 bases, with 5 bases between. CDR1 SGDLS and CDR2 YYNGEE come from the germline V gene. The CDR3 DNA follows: TGTGCCAGCAGCCCAAGCTCTGGAAACACCATATATTTT. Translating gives CASSPSSGNTIYF.

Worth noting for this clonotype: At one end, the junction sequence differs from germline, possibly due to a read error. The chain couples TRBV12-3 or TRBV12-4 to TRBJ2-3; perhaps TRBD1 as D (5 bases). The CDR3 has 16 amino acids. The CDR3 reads CASGLGTGTSTDTQYF. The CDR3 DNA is TGTGCCAGCGGTTTAGGAACAGGCACTAGCACAGATACGCAGTATTTT.